The 10 T cell receptor beta chains given below trace back to one sample, sequenced in a study of blood T cell repertoires in COVID-19. Assay: immunoSEQ multiplex PCR; the TCRdb copy retains only in-frame clones and omits some. The repertoire has some 100,000 clones, 85% to 90% of them found once; the top ten carry roughly 7.4%. The sequencing sample was made of peripheral blood. These receptors came from an older woman with acute or convalescent COVID-19.

V is TRBV3-1 (or the pseudogene TRBV3-2) and J is TRBJ2-7, with D possibly being TRBD1 (5 bases). The CDR3 is 11 amino acids. The germline V gene encodes CDR1 LGHDT and CDR2 YNNKEL (reference sequence). V was clipped by 5 bases and J by 5 bases, with 7 bases between them. The CDR3: CASSIGDEQYF. The CDR3 DNA reads TGTGCCAGCAGCATAGGGGACGAGCAGTACTTC.

The rearrangement links TRBV13 to TRBJ2-7; 8 positions agree with TRBD1. The V gene end was trimmed by 6 bases and the J gene end by 6 bases; junction bases not matched to a gene: 16. CDR3 size: 16 residues. Germline values: CDR1 PRHDT, CDR2 FYEKMQ (reference sequence). CDR3 sequence (DNA): TGTGCCAGCAGTTATACAACCCAGCCAGGGGGCGTCGAGCAGTACTTC. It translates to CASSYTTQPGGVEQYF. The entire variable domain, with the rest obtained from reference TRBV13 and TRBJ2-7, is as follows: AAGVIQSPRHLIKEKRETATLKCYPIPRHDTVYWYQQGPGQDPQFLISFYEKMQSDKGSIPDRFSAQQFSDYHSELNMSSLELGDSALYFCASSYTTQPGGVEQYFGPGTRLTVT.

The V and J genes are TRBV11-1 and TRBJ1-2; 8 nucleotides align to TRBD1. The CDR3 extends over 14 amino acids. The trim removed 1 base at V and 7 bases at J, leaving 5 bases unmatched. Per the germline V gene, CDR1 is SGHAT and CDR2 is FQDESV (reference sequence). CDR3 sequence: CASSLGTGLSGYTF. The DNA for the CDR3 is TGTGCCAGCAGCTTAGGGACAGGGCTCTCTGGCTACACCTTC.

CDR3 sequence: CASSPDRSRGYTF. The CDR3, as DNA: TGCGCCAGCAGCCCCGACAGGAGCCGTGGCTACACCTTC. The chain employs TRBV5-1 and TRBJ1-2; possible D gene TRBD1, 6 bases. Germline V lookup: CDR1 SGHRS, CDR2 YFSETQ. Deletions cut 4 bases from V and 7 bases from J, with 14 bases between. The CDR3 is 13 amino acids.

This chain links TRBV28 with TRBJ1-5, with D possibly matching TRBD1 (6 bases). CDR1 and CDR2 from the germline V gene are MDHEN and SYDVKM. The V gene lost 5 bases and the J gene lost 0 bases, with 11 bases spanning the gap. The CDR3 is made up of 15 amino acids. The CDR3 loop is CASSPQGYSNQPQHF. The CDR3, as DNA: TGTGCCAGCAGTCCTCAGGGGTATAGCAATCAGCCCCAGCATTTT.

The chain links TRBV3-1 (or the pseudogene TRBV3-2) to TRBJ2-7; TRBD1 matches 7 bases. V trimming: 2 bases; J trimming: 12 bases; junction bases outside the gene matches: 22. The CDR3 has 17 amino acids. Germline V gene lookup returns CDR1 LGHDT and CDR2 YNNKEL (reference sequence). The CDR3 region is CASSQSVHTTGTSFTYF. DNA for the CDR3: TGTGCCAGCAGCCAATCCGTTCATACGACAGGGACAAGTTTCACGTACTTC.

The CDR3 region is CATSGLNQETQYF. CDR3 nucleotides: TGTGCCACCAGCGGACTAAACCAAGAGACCCAGTACTTC. The chain joins TRBV24-1 to TRBJ2-5, with D possibly matching TRBD2 (6 bases). The CDR3 consists of 13 residues. V was clipped by 7 bases and J by 0 bases, with 8 bases between them. Germline V gene data show CDR1 as KGHDR and CDR2 as SFDVKD.

In this sample, this clone turned up once. The chain recombines TRBV11-2 with TRBJ2-3; 10 bases align to TRBD2. The length of the CDR3 is 15 residues. The V segment lost 3 bases and the J segment 5 bases; nucleotides outside the gene matches: 5. Germline V gene data show CDR1 as SGHAT and CDR2 as FQNNGV. In DNA form, the CDR3 reads TGTGCCAGCAGCTTTCTTGCTAGCGGGAGAGATACGCAGTATTTT. As protein: CASSFLASGRDTQYF.

This sequence joins TRBV11-2 and TRBJ2-5, with D tentatively TRBD1 (5 bases). The CDR3 is 17 amino acids. Trimming removed 6 bases from V and 0 bases from J, with 20 bases in between. From germline, CDR1 is SGHAT and CDR2 FQNNGV. The CDR3 DNA follows: TGTGCCAGCAGACGCAAAGGGCACAGGTTGTACCAAGAGACCCAGTACTTC. This translates into CASRRKGHRLYQETQYF. Supplemented by reference TRBV11-2 and TRBJ2-5, the full variable domain reads EAGVAQSPRYKIIEKRQSVAFWCNPISGHATLYWYQQILGQGPKLLIQFQNNGVVDDSQLPKDRFSAERLKGVDSTLKIQPAKLEDSAVYLCASRRKGHRLYQETQYFGPGTRLLVL.

The chain carries TRBV13 and TRBJ2-7, with a possible D match to TRBD1 (8 bases). The CDR3 spans 14 residues. Germline CDR1 and CDR2: PRHDT and FYEKMQ (reference sequence). Trimming pared 4 bases from V and 3 bases from J, leaving 13 bases between. CDR3 nucleotide sequence: TGTGCCAGCAGCTGGGGAGGGACAGGCTACGAGCAGTACTTC. It is translated as CASSWGGTGYEQYF.